The 25 T cell receptor beta chains below all came from one sample that was sequenced in a study of CD8+CD57+ T cells in acquired aplastic anemia. Genomic DNA served as template for TCR beta VDJ and CDR3 profiling. A single record per CDR3 protein comes from TCRdb applying MiXCR to the reads. The table shows 180,000 or so distinct CDR3 sequences, with just over 45% occurring only once. Sequenced material: sorted CD4+, CD8+, or CD8+CD57+ T cells (not recorded which) from PBMCs. The receptors originated from a human donor in good health.

This clonotype was counted many times. This rearrangement joins TRBV3-1 to TRBJ1-6, with D hard to call. Germline values: CDR1 LGHDT, CDR2 YNNKEL (reference sequence). Trimming left V 5 bases short and J 0 bases short, with 5 bases between. The CDR3 loop spans 14 amino acids. This chain's CDR3 is CASSKISYNSPLHF. Written as DNA, the CDR3 is TGTGCCAGCAGCAAGATCTCCTATAATTCACCCCTCCACTTT.

This clonotype was seen repeatedly, ten times or more. The chain links TRBV20-1 to TRBJ2-1, with a possible D match to TRBD2 (6 bases). The CDR3 has 16 amino acids. V dropped 0 bases and J dropped 8 bases, with 20 bases sitting between them. CDR1 is DFQATT, CDR2 SNEGSKA, per germline (reference sequence). The CDR3 region is CSARELGLSHWDEQFF. DNA of the CDR3: TGCAGTGCTAGAGAGTTAGGACTATCCCACTGGGATGAGCAGTTCTTC.

This rearrangement joins TRBV12-3 or TRBV12-4 to TRBJ1-1; no reliable D call. The CDR3 contains 15 residues. Deletions cut 7 bases from V and 1 base from J, with 16 bases between. CDR3 sequence: CASNPAGGRNTEAFF. The CDR3 region has the DNA TGTGCCAGCAATCCTGCTGGCGGCAGGAACACTGAAGCTTTCTTT.

The CDR3 is CASSVGSGGGYEQYF. CDR3 nucleotide sequence: TGTGCCAGCAGCGTTGGTAGCGGGGGTGGTTACGAGCAGTACTTC. This rearrangement joins TRBV9 to TRBJ2-7; TRBD2 aligns across 9 bases. CDR1 and CDR2 from the germline V gene are SGDLS and YYNGEE. Trimming took 2 bases from V and 4 from J; bases not matched to a gene: 7. This CDR3 region has 15 residues.

V and J are TRBV28 and TRBJ1-6, with 8 bases aligning to TRBD1. Looked up from germline, CDR1 is MDHEN and CDR2 is SYDVKM. V gave up 5 bases and J gave up 8 bases; unmatched junction bases: 8. This CDR3 has 15 amino acids. The chain's CDR3 is CASSPWTGRHSPLHF. The CDR3 bases are TGTGCCAGCAGTCCATGGACAGGGAGGCATTCACCCCTCCACTTT. Drawing the rest from reference TRBV28 and TRBJ1-6, the complete variable domain is DVKVTQSSRYLVKRTGEKVFLECVQDMDHENMFWYRQDPGLGLRLIYFSYDVKMKEKGDIPEGYSVSREKKERFSLILESASTNQTSMYLCASSPWTGRHSPLHFGNGTRLTVT.

This rearrangement joins TRBV18 to TRBJ1-3; D unresolved. CDR3 length equals 14 residues. V was pared by 4 bases and J by 11 bases, with 18 bases between. Germline CDR1 and CDR2: KGHSH and LQKENI. The CDR3 region is CASSLNGREVAIYF. The CDR3 coding sequence is TGTGCCAGCTCACTTAACGGGCGTGAAGTCGCCATATATTTT.

In this sample, this clonotype turned up many times. The genes are TRBV20-1 and TRBJ2-1; TRBD2 matches at 11 bases. Germline lookup yields CDR1 DFQATT and CDR2 SNEGSKA (reference sequence). V gave up 5 bases and J gave up 6 bases; unmatched junction bases: 6. CDR3 length equals 14 residues. CDR3 bases: TGCAGTGCTCCTAGCGGGAGGAAACCCAATGAGCAGTTCTTC. It is translated as CSAPSGRKPNEQFF.

The chain combines TRBV12-3 or TRBV12-4 with TRBJ1-3; D is undetermined. V was pared by 5 bases and J by 8 bases, with 13 bases between. This CDR3 is 13 amino acids long. The CDR3 sequence is CASSRGGGDTIYF. CDR3 nucleotides: TGTGCCAGCAGTCGGGGAGGCGGAGACACCATATATTTT.

Ten or more counts support this clonotype. This chain uses TRBV12-3 or TRBV12-4 with TRBJ1-3; no definite D call. The CDR3 loop spans 14 amino acids. Trimming took 0 bases from V and 11 from J, leaving 14 bases between them. In DNA form, the CDR3 reads TGTGCCAGCAGTTTAGCGGGCCAGACCTTCCCCATATATTTT. Protein product: CASSLAGQTFPIYF.

The genes are TRBV20-1 and TRBJ1-6; TRBD1 matches at 10 bases. The germline V gene encodes CDR1 DFQATT and CDR2 SNEGSKA (reference sequence). The CDR3 runs 13 residues. V shed 6 bases and J 8 bases; nucleotides not matched to a gene: 4. The CDR3 here is CSADDRGHSPLHF. The CDR3 nucleotides are TGCAGTGCCGACGACAGGGGGCATTCACCCCTCCACTTT.

This chain links TRBV28 with TRBJ1-5; D remains unclear. The CDR3 contains 15 residues. Trimming shortened V by 6 bases and J by 2 bases, and 14 bases separated the two germline ends. Germline CDR1 MDHEN, CDR2 SYDVKM. Here the CDR3 DNA reads TGTGCCAGCAGAATGGAAAGGGCTCGCAATCAGCCCCAGCATTTT. Protein sequence: CASRMERARNQPQHF.

This clonotype was counted many times. The chain combines TRBV5-1 with TRBJ2-5, with TRBD2 matching over 15 bases. Germline assignment: CDR1 SGHRS and CDR2 YFSETQ. The CDR3 has 15 residues. The V segment lost 6 bases and the J segment 5 bases; nucleotides outside the gene matches: 5. The CDR3: CASKGLAGGPETQYF. CDR3 sequence (DNA): TGCGCCAGCAAAGGACTAGCGGGAGGGCCGGAGACCCAGTACTTC.

This chain links TRBV24-1 with TRBJ2-1; 10 bases line up with TRBD2. The CDR3 has 17 amino acids. Germline V gene data show CDR1 as KGHDR and CDR2 as SFDVKD. Unmatched junction bases numbered 13, after V lost 11 bases and J lost 1 base. The CDR3 loop reads CASSRGPSGSSYNEQFF. DNA of the CDR3: TGTGCCAGCTCACGCGGTCCTAGCGGGAGTTCCTACAATGAGCAGTTCTTC.

This clonotype was observed at least ten times. The chain employs TRBV12-3 or TRBV12-4 and TRBJ2-7; no clear D. V lost 2 bases and J 3 bases, leaving 8 bases between the germline ends. This CDR3 has 13 residues. CDR3 nucleotide sequence: TGTGCCAGCAGTTTACAGCAGAGCTACGAGCAGTACTTC. As protein: CASSLQQSYEQYF.

A remark on this clonotype: The junction does not match germline at one end; this may be a read error. The rearrangement links TRBV6-5 to TRBJ2-7; possible D gene TRBD2, 5 bases. The CDR3 totals 14 residues. The germline V gene encodes CDR1 MNHEY and CDR2 SVGAGI. The CDR3 region is CASSYSGPSYERYF. Written as DNA, the CDR3 is TGTGCCAGCAGTTACAGCGGACCATCGTACGAGCGGTACTTC.

This clonotype was observed a few times. This sequence joins TRBV6-1 and TRBJ1-1; 7 nucleotides align to TRBD1. CDR3 length: 12 residues. Trimming at V came to 5 bases and at J to 4 bases, leaving 1 base not matched to a gene. Germline assignment: CDR1 MNHNS and CDR2 SASEGT. CDR3 coding DNA: TGTGCCAGCAGTACAGGGGCCACTGAAGCTTTCTTT. It yields the protein CASSTGATEAFF.

CDR3 sequence reads: CASTPRRAHGYTF. As DNA, the CDR3 is TGTGCCAGCACCCCACGTAGGGCGCATGGCTACACCTTC. This chain joins TRBV6-6 and TRBJ1-2; D not resolved. V was clipped by 7 bases and J by 6 bases, with 15 bases between them. Germline V gene data show CDR1 as MNHNY and CDR2 as SVGAGI (reference sequence). The CDR3 runs to 13 residues.

This clonotype was seen a few times. At one end, the junction sequence differs from germline, possibly due to a read error. The chain has TRBV2 and TRBJ2-5, with TRBD1 as a possible D gene (6 bases). The CDR3 is 14 amino acids. CDR1 is SNHLY and CDR2 is FYNNEI in the germline V gene. This chain's CDR3 is CASSEFRTEETQYF. The CDR3 DNA is TGTGCCAGCAGTGAATTTCGGACAGAAGAGACCCAGTACTTT. The full variable domain, completed using reference TRBV2 and TRBJ2-5, is EPEVTQTPSHQVTQMGQEVILRCVPISNHLYFYWYRQILGQKVEFLVSFYNNEISEKSEIFDDQFSVERPDGSNFTLKIRSTKLEDSAMYFCASSEFRTEETQYFGPGTRLLVL.

The chain has TRBV29-1 and TRBJ2-7; 9 bases line up with TRBD2. CDR3 length: 14 residues. The V and J ends lost 8 bases and 0 bases, in that order; junction bases with no gene match: 8. Per the germline V gene, CDR1 is SQVTM and CDR2 is ANQGSEA. CDR3 residues: CSSFTSGPSYEQYF. The CDR3 nucleotides are TGCAGCAGTTTTACTAGCGGGCCCTCCTACGAGCAGTACTTC.

At least ten counts were recorded for this clonotype. This chain connects TRBV4-1 to TRBJ1-2; D is unclear. The CDR3 sequence is 16 residues long. Germline-derived CDR1 and CDR2 are MGHRA and YSYEKL. Trimming removed 0 bases at V and 5 bases at J, with 16 bases between. This CDR3 is CASSQDRAAIFYGYTF. The CDR3 DNA sequence: TGCGCCAGCAGCCAAGATCGGGCAGCGATCTTTTATGGCTACACCTTC.

As concerns this clonotype: With a much larger clone just one base away, this may be a read error. The CDR3, as DNA: TGTGCCAGCAGCGCCGACAGCATAAACACTGACGCTTTCTTT. This sequence encodes CASSADSINTDAFF. V usage is TRBV9 and J usage is TRBJ1-1; the D gene is possibly TRBD1 (5 bases). The CDR3 covers 14 residues. Germline V gene data show CDR1 as SGDLS and CDR2 as YYNGEE.

Notes on this clonotype: A much larger clone differs by one base, so this may be a read error. The rearrangement links TRBV11-2 to TRBJ1-1; tentatively, D is TRBD1 (6 bases). The CDR3 runs to 15 residues. Per the germline V gene, CDR1 is SGHAT and CDR2 is FQNNGV. CDR3 sequence reads: CASSYPGGRNAEAFF. The CDR3, as DNA: TGTGCCAGCAGCTACCCGGGGGGCAGGAACGCTGAAGCTTTCTTT.

The chain employs TRBV20-1 and TRBJ2-7; TRBD2 agrees at 8 bases. J gave up 3 bases and V 0 bases, and 7 bases lay outside the gene matches. Germline CDR1 and CDR2: DFQATT and SNEGSKA (reference sequence). The CDR3 runs 15 residues. The CDR3 loop is CSARDRRGGGYEQYF. The CDR3, as DNA: TGCAGTGCTAGAGATCGCCGGGGGGGAGGCTACGAGCAGTACTTC.

This clonotype was observed once. This chain links TRBV20-1 with TRBJ1-1, with a tentative D call TRBD1 (6 bases). The V gene's germline CDR1 is DFQATT and CDR2 SNEGSKA (reference sequence). The V end was cut by 5 bases, the J end by 4 bases, with 8 bases between. The CDR3 length is 11 residues. CDR3 in amino acids: CSAGGATEAFF. CDR3 in DNA: TGCAGTGCTGGGGGGGCCACTGAAGCTTTCTTT.

This clonotype was seen repeatedly, ten times or more. The germline gene is not matched at one end of the junction; a read error may be the cause. This chain joins TRBV20-1 and TRBJ2-3; unclear D gene. This CDR3 is 16 amino acids long. Germline CDR1 DFQATT, CDR2 SNEGSKA (reference sequence). The CDR3 bases are TGCAGCGCTAAAGGCGTGGCCGGTGCTAGCACAGATACGCAGTATTTT. Amino acids: CSAKGVAGASTDTQYF.